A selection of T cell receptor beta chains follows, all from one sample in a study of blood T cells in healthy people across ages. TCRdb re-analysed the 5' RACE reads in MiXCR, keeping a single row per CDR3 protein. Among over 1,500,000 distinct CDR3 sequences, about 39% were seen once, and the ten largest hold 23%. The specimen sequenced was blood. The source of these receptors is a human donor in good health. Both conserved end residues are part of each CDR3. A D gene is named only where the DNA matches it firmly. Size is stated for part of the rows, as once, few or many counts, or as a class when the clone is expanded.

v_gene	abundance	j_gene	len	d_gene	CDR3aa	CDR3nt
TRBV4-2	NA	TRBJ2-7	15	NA	CASSQGVLAGDEQYF	TGTGCCAGCAGCCAAGGTGTATTGGCAGGGGACGAGCAGTACTTC
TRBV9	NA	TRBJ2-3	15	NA	CASSSHGGGTDTQYF	TGTGCCAGCAGCTCTCACGGGGGAGGCACAGATACGCAGTATTTT
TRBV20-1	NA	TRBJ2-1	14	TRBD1	CGASGQMSYNEQFF	TGCGGTGCCTCGGGACAGATGTCCTACAATGAGCAGTTCTTT
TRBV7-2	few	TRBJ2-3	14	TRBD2	CASEGLAGVIGQYF	TGTGCCAGCGAGGGGCTAGCGGGGGTAATTGGGCAGTATTTT
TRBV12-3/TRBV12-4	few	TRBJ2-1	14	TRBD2	CASSFLAGYNEQFF	TGTGCCAGCAGTTTTCTAGCGGGGTACAATGAGCAGTTCTTC
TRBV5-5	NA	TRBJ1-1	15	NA	CASSLVVAGNTEAFF	TGTGCCAGCAGCTTGGTGGTCGCAGGGAACACTGAAGCTTTCTTT
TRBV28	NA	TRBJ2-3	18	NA	CASSGGQGWGTSTDTQYF	TGTGCCAGCAGCGGCGGGCAGGGATGGGGAACTAGCACAGATACGCAGTATTTT
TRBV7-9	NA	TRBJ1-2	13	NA	CASSPGRNYGCTF	TGTGCCAGCAGCCCAGGACGTAACTATGGCTGCACCTTC
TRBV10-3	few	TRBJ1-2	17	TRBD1	CAISKRDSPRGDYGYTF	TGTGCCATCAGTAAACGGGACAGCCCACGGGGGGACTATGGCTACACCTTC
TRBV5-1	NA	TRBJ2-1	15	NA	CASSRTGTPGNEQFF	TGCGCCAGCAGCCGGACCGGGACCCCAGGGAATGAGCAGTTCTTC
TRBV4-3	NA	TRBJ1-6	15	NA	CASSQNRVSDSPLHF	TGCGCCAGCAGCCAGAACAGGGTTAGCGATTCACCCCTCCACTTT
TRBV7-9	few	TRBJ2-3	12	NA	CASNTPRDTQYF	TGTGCCAGCAACACCCCTCGAGATACGCAGTATTTT
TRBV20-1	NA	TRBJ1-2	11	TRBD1	CSAGQGRGYTF	TGCAGTGCCGGACAGGGCCGGGGCTACACCTTC
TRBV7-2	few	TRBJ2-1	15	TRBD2	CASSLLAGGYHEQFF	TGTGCCAGCAGCTTACTAGCGGGGGGGTACCATGAGCAGTTCTTC
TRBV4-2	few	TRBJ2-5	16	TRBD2	CASSPLAGEPGETQYF	TGTGCCAGCAGCCCCCTAGCGGGGGAGCCTGGGGAGACCCAGTACTTC
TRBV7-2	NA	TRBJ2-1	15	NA	CASSLTSRLDNEQFF	TGTGCCAGCAGCTTAACATCTAGGCTAGACAATGAGCAGTTCTTC
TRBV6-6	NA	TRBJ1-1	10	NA	CASSSVSAFF	TGTGCCAGCAGTTCCGTTTCCGCTTTCTTT
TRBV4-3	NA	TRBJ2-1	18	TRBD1	CASSQDRLTGGSYNEQFF	TGCGCCAGCAGCCAAGACCGATTGACAGGGGGGAGCTACAATGAGCAGTTCTTC
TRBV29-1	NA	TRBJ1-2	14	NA	CSVDRTRDDYGYTF	TGCAGCGTTGATCGAACCAGGGATGACTATGGCTACACCTTC
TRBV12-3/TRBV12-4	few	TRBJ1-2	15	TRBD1	CASSGRRQGYYGYTF	TGTGCCAGCAGCGGGCGGCGACAGGGTTACTATGGCTACACCTTC
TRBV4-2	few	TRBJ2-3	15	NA	CASSQVRGDTDTQYF	TGTGCCAGCAGCCAAGTCCGGGGAGACACAGATACGCAGTATTTT
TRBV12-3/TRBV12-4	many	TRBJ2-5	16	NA	CASSLGVVPYGETQYF	TGTGCCAGCAGTCTTGGGGTCGTCCCGTACGGAGAGACCCAGTACTTC
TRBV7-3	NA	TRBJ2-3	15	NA	CASSRTRETTDTQYF	TGTGCCAGCAGCCGGACCCGAGAAACCACAGATACGCAGTATTTT
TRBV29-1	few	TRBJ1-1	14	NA	CSVTGGSSNTEAFF	TGCAGCGTCACCGGAGGCAGCTCGAACACTGAAGCTTTCTTT
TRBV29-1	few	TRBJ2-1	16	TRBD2	CSAGSIVAGGNNEQFF	TGCAGCGCTGGCAGTATCGTAGCGGGGGGGAACAATGAGCAGTTCTTC
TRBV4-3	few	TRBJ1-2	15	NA	CASSQDRPGAYGYTF	TGCGCCAGCAGCCAAGATCGTCCAGGAGCCTATGGCTACACCTTC
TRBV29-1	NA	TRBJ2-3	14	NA	CSVQKQGLTDTQYF	TGCAGCGTCCAGAAGCAGGGGCTCACAGATACGCAGTATTTT
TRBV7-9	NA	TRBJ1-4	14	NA	CASSPIDGGEKLFF	TGTGCCAGCAGCCCGATCGACGGTGGTGAAAAACTGTTTTTT
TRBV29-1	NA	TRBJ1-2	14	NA	CSVEDLLATNGYTF	TGCAGCGTTGAAGATCTGTTGGCCACTAATGGCTACACCTTC
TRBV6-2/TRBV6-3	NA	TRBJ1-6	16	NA	CASSYSSPGLASPLHF	TGTGCCAGCAGTTACTCGAGTCCCGGGTTAGCTTCACCCCTCCACTTT
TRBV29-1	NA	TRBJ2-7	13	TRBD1	CSTGQGSPYEQYF	TGCAGCACCGGACAGGGGAGCCCCTACGAGCAGTACTTC
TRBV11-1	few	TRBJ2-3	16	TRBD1	CASSESGTGVTDTQYF	TGTGCCAGCAGCGAATCCGGGACAGGGGTGACAGATACGCAGTATTTT
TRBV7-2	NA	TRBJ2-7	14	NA	CASSLRNRVYEQYF	TGTGCCAGCAGCTTACGGAACAGGGTATACGAGCAGTACTTC
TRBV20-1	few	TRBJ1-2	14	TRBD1	CSARATGEFGGYTF	TGCAGTGCTAGAGCTACAGGGGAGTTCGGAGGCTACACCTTC
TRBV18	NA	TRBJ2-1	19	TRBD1	CASSPQRGTATIPYNEQFF	TGTGCCAGCTCACCACAAAGGGGGACAGCTACCATTCCCTACAATGAGCAGTTCTTC
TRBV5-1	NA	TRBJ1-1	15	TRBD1	CASSLEGQGQAEAFF	TGCGCCAGCAGCTTGGAGGGACAGGGGCAAGCTGAAGCTTTCTTT
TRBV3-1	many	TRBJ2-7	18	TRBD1	CASSQDGGSQGARDEQYF	TGTGCCAGCAGCCAAGATGGGGGGTCACAGGGGGCAAGGGACGAGCAGTACTTC
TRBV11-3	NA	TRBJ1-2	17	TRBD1	CASSLSWSRDRELGYTF	TGTGCCAGCAGCTTGTCCTGGTCTAGGGACAGGGAACTAGGCTACACCTTC
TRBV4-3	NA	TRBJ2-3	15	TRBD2	CASSQERGGGNTQYF	TGCGCCAGCAGCCAGGAGCGGGGGGGCGGTAATACGCAGTATTTT
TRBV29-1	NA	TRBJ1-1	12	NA	CSVEGANGKAFF	TGCAGCGTTGAAGGGGCCAACGGCAAAGCTTTCTTT
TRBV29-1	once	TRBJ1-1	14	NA	CSVQQGGMNTEAFF	TGCAGCGTACAACAGGGCGGAATGAACACTGAAGCTTTCTTT
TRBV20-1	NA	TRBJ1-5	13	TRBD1	CSAPGTGWQPQHF	TGCAGTGCGCCCGGGACAGGATGGCAGCCCCAGCATTTT
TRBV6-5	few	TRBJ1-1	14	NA	CASSYRLMNTEAFF	TGTGCCAGCAGCTACAGACTTATGAACACTGAAGCTTTCTTT
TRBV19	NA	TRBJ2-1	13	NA	CASSMAGFHEQFF	TGTGCCAGTAGTATGGCAGGGTTCCATGAGCAGTTCTTC
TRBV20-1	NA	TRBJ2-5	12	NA	CSARVLEGTQYF	TGCAGTGCTAGAGTACTAGAGGGGACCCAGTACTTC
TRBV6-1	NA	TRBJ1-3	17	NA	CASTPFLEGNSGNTIYF	TGTGCCAGCACCCCCTTCCTTGAGGGAAACTCTGGAAACACCATATATTTT
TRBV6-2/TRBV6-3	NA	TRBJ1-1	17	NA	CASSYMAGRMRATEAFF	TGTGCCAGCAGTTACATGGCAGGGAGGATGCGGGCCACTGAAGCTTTCTTT
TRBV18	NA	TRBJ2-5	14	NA	CASPPGFTRETQYF	TGTGCCAGCCCACCGGGATTTACCCGGGAGACCCAGTACTTC
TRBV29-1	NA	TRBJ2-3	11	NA	CSLGGTDTQYF	TGCAGCTTGGGGGGCACAGATACGCAGTATTTT
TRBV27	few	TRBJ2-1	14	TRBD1	CASSPLPTDRGQFF	TGTGCCAGCAGTCCACTACCAACCGACAGGGGGCAGTTCTTC
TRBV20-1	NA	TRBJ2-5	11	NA	CSARSLGEQYF	TGCAGTGCTAGGTCGCTGGGGGAGCAGTACTTC